The T cell receptor beta chain described here comes from a study of chemoradiotherapy in HPV16-positive cancers. Study-wide background: Candidate HPV-specific T-cell clones and common TCR motifs came from functional assays in a couple of HPV16-positive patients. Study observations and caveats: During treatment, candidate HPV-specific clones and E7-related motifs expanded in tumor.

Assay used: immunoSEQ multiplex PCR; TCRdb lists only in-frame clones, some missing. The data show about 14,000 clones, with roughly 79% seen just once and roughly a tenth held by the top ten. In the case of this clone: Its antigen is not known.

The TCR comes from a human donor with HPV-associated anogenital cancer. The specimen was collected from a patient who underwent chemoradiotherapy.

CDR3 protein: CASSIVAGDGEQYF. The CDR3 DNA reads TGTGCCAGTAGTATAGTTGCGGGAGACGGCGAGCAGTACTTC. This rearrangement joins TRBV19 to TRBJ2-7; 7 nucleotides match TRBD2. Unmatched junction bases numbered 6, after V lost 1 base and J lost 6 bases. Germline V gives CDR1 LNHDA, CDR2 SQIVND (reference sequence). The CDR3 is made up of 14 amino acids.